These T cell receptor beta chains were read from a single sample in a study of blood T cell repertoires in COVID-19. Using immunoSEQ multiplex PCR, the repertoire was profiled, and TCRdb retains in-frame clones only, with some absent. The top ten hold around 14% of the sample, which has more than 150,000 clones, under 90% seen once. The sequenced sample consisted of peripheral blood. These receptors originate from a man aged 30 to 39 with active or convalescent COVID-19. CDR3s include the opening cysteine and the closing phenylalanine or tryptophan. The D gene is left open where the match is weak.

TRBV27	-	TRBJ2-3	CASAPGEPTDTQYF	TGTGCCAGCGCCCCGGGAGAACCCACAGATACGCAGTATTTT
TRBV5-1	TRBD1	TRBJ1-6	CASSLAGQGDSPLHF	TGCGCCAGCAGCTTGGCGGGACAGGGAGATTCACCCCTCCACTTT
TRBV4-1	TRBD1	TRBJ2-1	CASRQGNEQFF	TGCGCCAGCAGACAGGGGAATGAGCAGTTCTTC
TRBV10-2	TRBD2	TRBJ2-7	CASSNSGASSYEQYF	TGCGCCAGCAGCAATAGCGGGGCGAGCTCCTACGAGCAGTACTTC
TRBV7-9	-	TRBJ2-2	CASSFPGSNTGELFF	TGTGCCAGCAGCTTTCCGGGATCTAACACCGGGGAGCTGTTTTTT
TRBV15	TRBD2	TRBJ2-5	CATSTRTRVGLETQYF	TGTGCCACCAGCACCCGGACTAGAGTCGGTCTAGAGACCCAGTACTTC
TRBV2	TRBD1	TRBJ1-5	CASSNQGVSQPQHF	TGTGCCAGCAGCAATCAGGGGGTCTCTCAGCCCCAGCATTTT
TRBV27	TRBD1	TRBJ1-1	CASSFTPVGTGTVAFF	TGTGCCAGCAGTTTCACACCCGTCGGGACAGGAACTGTTGCTTTCTTT
TRBV6-5	TRBD1	TRBJ1-4	CASSFTGGAAEKLFF	TGTGCCAGCAGCTTTACAGGGGGCGCAGCTGAAAAACTGTTTTTT
TRBV19	-	TRBJ2-1	CASSAGLTPEQFF	TGTGCCAGTAGCGCGGGCCTAACGCCTGAGCAGTTCTTC